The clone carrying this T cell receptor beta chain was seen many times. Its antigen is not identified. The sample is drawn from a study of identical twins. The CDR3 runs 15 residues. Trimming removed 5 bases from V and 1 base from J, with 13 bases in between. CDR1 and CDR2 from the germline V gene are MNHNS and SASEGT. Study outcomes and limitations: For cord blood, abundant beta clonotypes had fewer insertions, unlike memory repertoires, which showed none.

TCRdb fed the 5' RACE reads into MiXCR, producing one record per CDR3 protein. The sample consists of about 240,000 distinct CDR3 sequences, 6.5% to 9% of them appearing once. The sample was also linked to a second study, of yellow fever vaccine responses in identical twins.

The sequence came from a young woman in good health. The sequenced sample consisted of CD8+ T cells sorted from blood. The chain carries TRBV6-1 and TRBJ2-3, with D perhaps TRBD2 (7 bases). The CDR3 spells CASSLGGGGTDTQYF. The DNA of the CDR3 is TGTGCCAGCAGTCTAGGGGGGGGAGGCACAGATACGCAGTATTTT.